The source of this T cell receptor beta chain is a study of T-cell memory formation after mild COVID-19. Study at large: Clusters of TCRs were largely donor specific.

The CDR3 covers 14 residues. J was trimmed by 7 bases and V by 6 bases; bases with no gene match: 6. TCRdb redid the calling of the 5' RACE reads with MiXCR, one entry per CDR3 protein. The table records just over 60,000 distinct CDR3 sequences, approximately 9% of them present only once. This sequence joins TRBV12-3 or TRBV12-4 and TRBJ1-4; 9 bases align to TRBD1. This receptor was identified in a man younger than 35 who had mild COVID-19 (a few samples of this study predate the infection). Cell type and time point are not known. The sample taken for sequencing was PBMCs or a T cell subset sorted from them (not recorded which). The CDR3 DNA is TGTGCCAGCAGGGGATACAGGGGGCGTGAAAAACTGTTTTTT. Translation: CASRGYRGREKLFF.